This TCR beta chain was sequenced for a study of cytomegalovirus exposure and HLA in healthy donors. Study-wide points: The classifier reportedly diagnosed cytomegalovirus status with high specificity and sensitivity. The study labeled more than 150 TCR beta chains cytomegalovirus-associated.

This CDR3 spans 14 amino acids. The ends were cut back, 0 bases at V and 3 bases at J, with 7 bases in the middle. Per the germline V gene, CDR1 is PRHDT and CDR2 is FYEKMQ (reference sequence). Worth noting for this clone: Antigen specificity is unknown.

The protocol was immunoSEQ multiplex PCR, while the TCRdb copy is restricted to in-frame clones and leaves out a portion. The table includes about 260,000 clones, about 90% detected once. This TCR was sampled from a woman in her thirties in good health and CMV-seronegative. The sample was PBMCs. This chain links TRBV13 with TRBJ2-3, with D perhaps matching TRBD2 (5 bases). The CDR3 DNA reads TGTGCCAGCAGCTTAGGGTTAGCGACAGATACGCAGTATTTT. It yields the protein CASSLGLATDTQYF.